The TCR beta chain under discussion was sequenced for a study of blood T cell repertoires in COVID-19. Germline V gives CDR1 SGHDT, CDR2 YYEEEE. Trimming stripped 0 bases from V and 4 bases from J, with 13 bases between. There are 16 residues in the CDR3. The authors' processing: Amplification with reference gene primers provided the estimates of nucleated cell counts. The data were produced by immunoSEQ multiplex PCR, yet TCRdb's version contains in-frame clones alone and is incomplete. Clone size and the V and J calls come from that table; the DNA yielded D and trimming. The sample has about 230,000 clones; around 83% are singletons.

The chain joins TRBV5-6 to TRBJ2-2, with D tentatively TRBD2 (6 bases). Sequenced input: peripheral blood. This TCR derives from a middle-aged man who had recovered from COVID-19. The CDR3 DNA follows: TGTGCCAGCAGCTTGGTGGCGGGAAGGGGCACCGGGGAGCTGTTTTTT. It is translated as CASSLVAGRGTGELFF.